These T cell receptor beta chains were read from a single sample in a study of T cells in Graves' hyperthyroidism and ophthalmopathy. TCRdb analysed the multiplex PCR reads with MiXCR anew, one entry per CDR3 protein. The sample has 530,000 or so distinct CDR3 sequences, approximately 17% seen once. The sample taken for sequencing was blood. Every receptor here comes from a young woman with Graves' ophthalmopathy. The CDR3 runs from the conserved cysteine through the conserved F or W. D genes are given only for firm matches. Only part of the rows carry a size: once, few, many, or a class if the clone is expanded.

once	.	TRBV7-9	TRBJ1-1	TGTGCCAGCACACAATTTGGGAACACTGAAGCTTTCTTT	CASTQFGNTEAFF
many	.	TRBV18	TRBJ2-7	TGTGCCAGCTCATTCACCGACTACGAGCAGTACTTC	CASSFTDYEQYF
.	.	TRBV7-2	TRBJ2-3	TGTGCCAGCAGCTTTGTGGGGGGCCTTCCAGATACGCAGTATTTT	CASSFVGGLPDTQYF
.	.	TRBV5-4	TRBJ1-3	TGTGCCAGCAGCAAGGACAGCTCTGGAAACACCATATATTTT	CASSKDSSGNTIYF
many	.	TRBV7-3	TRBJ1-1	TGTGCCAGCAGCTTAAACCCCGCAAGCACTGAAGCTTTCTTT	CASSLNPASTEAFF
.	.	TRBV20-1	TRBJ2-1	TGCAGTGCTAGAGGCCCCACCGACAGGCGGCGGGGTGAGCAGTTCTTC	CSARGPTDRRRGEQFF
many	TRBD1	TRBV11-2	TRBJ1-2	TGTGCCAGCAGCTTAGACCTTGACAGGGGGGATGGCTACACCTTC	CASSLDLDRGDGYTF
.	.	TRBV9	TRBJ1-3	TGTGCCAGCAGCGTTTACGAATCTGGAAACACCATATATTTT	CASSVYESGNTIYF
many	.	TRBV2	TRBJ2-7	TGTGCCAGCAGCAAGGGAGGTCTCGAGCAGTACTTC	CASSKGGLEQYF
few	.	TRBV6-1	TRBJ1-2	TGTGCCAGCATATTGGGACCGTATGGCTACACCTTC	CASILGPYGYTF
.	.	TRBV2	TRBJ1-1	TGTGCCAGCTGTGACAGGAGCACTGAAGCTTTCTTT	CASCDRSTEAFF
few	.	TRBV6-1	TRBJ1-2	TGTGCCAGCAGTAAACCTAACTCGAACCTGGAGGCTGGTTATGGCTACACCTTC	CASSKPNSNLEAGYGYTF
many	TRBD1	TRBV28	TRBJ2-7	TGTGCCAGTACAGGGGACTCCTACGAGCAGTACTTC	CASTGDSYEQYF
.	TRBD2	TRBV6-1	TRBJ2-5	TGTGCCAGCATGCTAGCGGGAGAGACCCAGTACTTC	CASMLAGETQYF
.	TRBD1	TRBV19	TRBJ1-4	TGTGCCACCTCGACAGGGGGCGCAGCTAATGAAAAACTGTTTTTT	CATSTGGAANEKLFF
many	.	TRBV9	TRBJ2-1	TGTGCCAGCAGCGTTACATCAAGGGGGAATGAGCAGTTCTTC	CASSVTSRGNEQFF
many	TRBD2	TRBV7-9	TRBJ2-3	TGTGCCAGCAGCTTAGTCCTACTAGCGGGGGACCTAAGCACAGATACGCAGTATTTT	CASSLVLLAGDLSTDTQYF
many	TRBD2	TRBV5-1	TRBJ2-1	TGCGCCAGCAGCTTGGGTGGACTAGCGGCCTTCAGCTCCTACAATGAGCAGTTCTTC	CASSLGGLAAFSSYNEQFF
many	.	TRBV7-4	TRBJ2-2	TGTGCCAGCGGCCTTGGGTCGAACACCGGGGAGCTGTTTTTT	CASGLGSNTGELFF
few	.	TRBV5-1	TRBJ1-1	TGCGCCAGCAGCTTTGTTGACAGCATGAACACTGAAGCTTTCTTT	CASSFVDSMNTEAFF
.	.	TRBV20-1	TRBJ1-6	TGCAGTGCTAGACTTCAGTATACCTATAATTCACCCCTCCACTTT	CSARLQYTYNSPLHF
few	.	TRBV5-1	TRBJ2-2	TGCGCCAGCAGCTTGGGAGCAATGTCCGGGGAGCTGTTTTTT	CASSLGAMSGELFF
.	TRBD2	TRBV20-1	TRBJ2-3	TGCAGTGCTAGAGTCAGTTGGCGGGAGGCCCCTAGCACAGATACGCAGTATTTT	CSARVSWREAPSTDTQYF
many	TRBD2	TRBV20-1	TRBJ2-3	TGCAGTGCTAAGGGAGGCGGGAGAGTGTCAGATACGCAGTATTTT	CSAKGGGRVSDTQYF
.	.	TRBV9	TRBJ2-1	TGTGCCAGCAGCGTAGACGGAGCCCACAATGAGCAGTTCTTC	CASSVDGAHNEQFF
many	.	TRBV3-1	TRBJ2-3	TGTGCCAGCAGCTTGGACGGATATAGCACAGATACGCAGTATTTT	CASSLDGYSTDTQYF
many	TRBD2	TRBV20-1	TRBJ2-3	TGCAGTGCTAGATCTCCAAGGACTAGCGGGGACACACGGGCGCAGTATTTT	CSARSPRTSGDTRAQYF
.	TRBD1	TRBV27	TRBJ1-6	TGTGCCAGCAGTCTTGACAGGGGAAATTCACCCCCCCACTTT	CASSLDRGNSPPHF
many	.	TRBV2	TRBJ2-7	TGTGCCAGCAGTGATGGGGGAGGAGATCCGGACGAGCAGTACTTC	CASSDGGGDPDEQYF
.	.	TRBV7-9	TRBJ2-2	TGTGCCAGCAGCTTAGGGTCCCAATGGCCCGGGGAGCTGTTTTTT	CASSLGSQWPGELFF
few	.	TRBV20-1	TRBJ1-1	TGCAGTGCTCAGGTAATGAACACTGAAGCTTTCTTT	CSAQVMNTEAFF